In this sample, the clone carrying this T cell receptor (beta chain) turned up a few times. Its antigen is not identified. The junction had 8 bases not matched to a gene; V was cut back by 5 bases and J by 8 bases. This CDR3 spans 13 amino acids. cDNA libraries of TCR beta carried unique molecular identifiers. Each batch of about 0.95 to 11 million T cells produced roughly 500,000 cDNA molecules. TCRdb re-derived calls from the PCR reads in MiXCR, one entry per CDR3 protein. The sample has roughly 700,000 distinct CDR3 sequences, approximately 30% seen once; the top ten hold under 0.7%. The source of the sample is a study of post-analysis software for immune sequencing data. Background on the study: The disease courses covered relapsing-remitting, secondary progressive and progressive-relapsing multiple sclerosis.

Study-wide points: Comparison with controls showed significantly lower normalized Chao1 diversity in multiple sclerosis patients. Samples from a shared batch, those prepared together, strongly co-clustered by F measure. About five TRBV segments were more frequent in patients than controls; TRBV5-6, TRBV5-1 and TRBV20-1 belonged to this group.

The source material was blood. The genes are TRBV12-3 or TRBV12-4 and TRBJ1-2; 7 nucleotides agree with TRBD1. This sequence originates from a girl aged 5 to 17 with multiple sclerosis. The CDR3 bases are TGTGCCAGCAGTCGCCGGGACAGCCGAGGCTACACCTTC. Its translation: CASSRRDSRGYTF.